A selection of T cell receptor beta chains follows, all from one sample in a study of blood T cell repertoires in COVID-19. Some clones are missing from TCRdb's copy, which holds only in-frame ones; the method was immunoSEQ multiplex PCR. The sample consists of approximately 250,000 clones, nearly 95% of them appearing once. The sample consisted of peripheral blood. All receptors come from a man aged 25 to 45 with COVID-19, enrolled during active disease. CDR3s include the opening cysteine and the closing phenylalanine or tryptophan. D genes are given only for firm matches. Expanded clones get a size class; other rows say once, few or many, or leave the size out.

CDR3 protein	CDR3 DNA	J gene	clone size	D gene	V gene
CASSVMSGGRETQYF	TGCGCCAGCAGCGTAATGAGCGGGGGCAGAGAGACCCAGTACTTC	TRBJ2-5	NA	TRBD2	TRBV5-1
CASSIDSQETQYF	TGTGCCAGCAGCATAGACAGCCAAGAGACCCAGTACTTC	TRBJ2-5	NA	NA	TRBV7-2
CASSQRTGGLHGYTF	TGTGCCAGCAGCCAAAGGACAGGGGGCTTACATGGCTACACCTTC	TRBJ1-2	NA	TRBD1	TRBV3-1/TRBV3-2
CASSVIGTGSNQPQHF	TGTGCCAGTAGCGTAATCGGGACAGGAAGCAATCAGCCCCAGCATTTT	TRBJ1-5	NA	TRBD1	TRBV19
CASSGGLAGNQETQYF	TGTGCCAGCAGTGGGGGACTAGCGGGGAATCAAGAGACCCAGTACTTC	TRBJ2-5	NA	TRBD2	TRBV2
CKSAYQPQHF	TGTAAGAGTGCCTATCAGCCCCAGCATTTT	TRBJ1-5	NA	NA	TRBV19
CASSLDSNYGYTF	TGCGCCAGCAGCTTGGACTCGAACTATGGCTACACCTTC	TRBJ1-2	NA	NA	TRBV5-1
CASSQLRGSRGYTF	TGCGCCAGCAGCCAATTGCGGGGGTCGCGCGGCTACACCTTC	TRBJ1-2	NA	NA	TRBV4-1
CASSPEQGGSGNTIYF	TGTGCCAGCTCACCAGAACAGGGAGGGTCTGGAAACACCATATATTTT	TRBJ1-3	NA	NA	TRBV18
CASSSRTGGSNQPQHF	TGTGCCAGCAGCTCGAGGACAGGGGGTAGCAATCAGCCCCAGCATTTT	TRBJ1-5	NA	TRBD1	TRBV5-4
CASSPTRSPSTDTQYF	TGTGCCAGCTCCCCGACGAGGTCGCCTAGCACAGATACGCAGTATTTT	TRBJ2-3	NA	NA	TRBV18
CASRGQGWDQPQHF	TGTGCCAGCAGGGGACAGGGCTGGGATCAGCCCCAGCATTTT	TRBJ1-5	NA	TRBD1	TRBV6-5
CASSPGVGLAEAFF	TGTGCCAGCAGCCCCGGGGTCGGGTTAGCTGAAGCTTTCTTT	TRBJ1-1	NA	NA	TRBV9
CASSSRGGPQHF	TGTGCCAGTAGTTCCCGCGGGGGGCCCCAGCATTTT	TRBJ1-5	NA	NA	TRBV19
CASSGSGGATLTDTQYF	TGTGCCAGCAGCGGAAGCGGGGGGGCCACTCTGACAGATACGCAGTATTTT	TRBJ2-3	NA	TRBD2	TRBV9
CASSLEASGNSYNEQFF	TGTGCCAGCAGCTTAGAGGCTAGCGGGAACTCCTACAATGAGCAGTTCTTC	TRBJ2-1	NA	TRBD2	TRBV7-2
CASSKGTGVNQPQHF	TGTGCCAGCAGCAAAGGGACAGGGGTGAATCAGCCCCAGCATTTT	TRBJ1-5	NA	TRBD1	TRBV7-2
CASSDGQVLAGELFF	TGCGCCAGCAGTGATGGACAGGTCCTAGCCGGGGAGCTGTTTTTT	TRBJ2-2	NA	TRBD1	TRBV10-2
CASGNREGTNYGYTF	TGTGCTAGTGGAAACAGGGAGGGGACTAACTATGGCTACACCTTC	TRBJ1-2	once	NA	TRBV12-5
CASSSGGTGAYEQYF	TGTGCCAGCAGCTCAGGGGGGACAGGAGCCTACGAGCAGTACTTC	TRBJ2-7	NA	TRBD1	TRBV11-2
CASSPEGAYYGYTF	TGTGCCAGCAGCCCTGAGGGAGCATACTATGGCTACACCTTC	TRBJ1-2	NA	NA	TRBV27
CASSLSAGEGAFF	TGTGCCAGCAGTTTATCCGCAGGGGAGGGAGCTTTCTTT	TRBJ1-1	NA	NA	TRBV27
CASSLARGTYEQYF	TGCGCCAGCAGCTTGGCCCGGGGTACCTACGAGCAGTACTTC	TRBJ2-7	NA	NA	TRBV5-1
CASTGSGPGFDGYTF	TGCGCCAGCACGGGGAGTGGCCCGGGATTTGATGGCTACACCTTC	TRBJ1-2	NA	NA	TRBV5-1
CASSEAPGQGGYTF	TGTGCCAGCAGTGAAGCCCCGGGACAGGGTGGCTACACCTTC	TRBJ1-2	NA	TRBD1	TRBV6-1
CASTRRGSNQPQHF	TGTGCCAGTACAAGGAGAGGGAGCAATCAGCCCCAGCATTTT	TRBJ1-5	once	NA	TRBV19
CASSLVRAGANVLTF	TGTGCCAGCAGTTTGGTGCGGGCTGGGGCCAACGTCCTGACTTTC	TRBJ2-6	NA	NA	TRBV28
CASTLSEMNTEAFF	TGTGCCAGTACCTTATCGGAGATGAACACTGAAGCTTTCTTT	TRBJ1-1	NA	NA	TRBV19
CATKPGQGEETQYF	TGTGCCACTAAACCGGGACAGGGGGAAGAGACCCAGTACTTC	TRBJ2-5	NA	TRBD1	TRBV19
CASSIVWSGGARGNEQFF	TGTGCCAGTAGTATAGTATGGAGCGGGGGGGCCAGGGGCAATGAGCAGTTCTTC	TRBJ2-1	NA	TRBD2	TRBV19
CASSIGARNYGYTF	TGTGCCAGTAGTATAGGGGCCAGAAACTATGGCTACACCTTC	TRBJ1-2	NA	NA	TRBV19
CASSEVISRGSNQPQHF	TGTGCCAGCAGTGAAGTAATAAGCAGGGGTAGCAATCAGCCCCAGCATTTT	TRBJ1-5	NA	NA	TRBV6-1
CATSERTGFGYTF	TGTGCCACCAGTGAACGGACAGGTTTTGGCTACACCTTC	TRBJ1-2	NA	TRBD1	TRBV24-1
CATKVGDYQPQHF	TGTGCCACCAAGGTCGGGGATTATCAGCCCCAGCATTTT	TRBJ1-5	once	NA	TRBV10-3
CASSQDSKGATQYF	TGTGCCAGCAGCCAAGATTCCAAAGGGGCGACCCAGTACTTC	TRBJ2-5	few	NA	TRBV3-1/TRBV3-2
CATSDSGHGYTF	TGTGCCACCAGTGACTCAGGGCACGGCTACACCTTC	TRBJ1-2	NA	NA	TRBV24-1
CSVRTGVGEKLFF	TGCAGCGTCCGGACAGGCGTGGGTGAAAAACTGTTTTTT	TRBJ1-4	NA	TRBD1	TRBV29-1
CATSQGPPHNQPQHF	TGTGCCACCAGCCAGGGGCCGCCCCACAATCAGCCCCAGCATTTT	TRBJ1-5	NA	NA	TRBV15
CASSQGGGQGILSGTEAFF	TGCGCCAGCAGCCAAGGAGGGGGACAGGGGATCTTATCGGGCACTGAAGCTTTCTTT	TRBJ1-1	NA	TRBD1	TRBV4-1
CASRLTGKAKNIQYF	TGTGCAAGTCGCTTAACGGGGAAAGCCAAAAACATTCAGTACTTC	TRBJ2-4	once	NA	TRBV12-2